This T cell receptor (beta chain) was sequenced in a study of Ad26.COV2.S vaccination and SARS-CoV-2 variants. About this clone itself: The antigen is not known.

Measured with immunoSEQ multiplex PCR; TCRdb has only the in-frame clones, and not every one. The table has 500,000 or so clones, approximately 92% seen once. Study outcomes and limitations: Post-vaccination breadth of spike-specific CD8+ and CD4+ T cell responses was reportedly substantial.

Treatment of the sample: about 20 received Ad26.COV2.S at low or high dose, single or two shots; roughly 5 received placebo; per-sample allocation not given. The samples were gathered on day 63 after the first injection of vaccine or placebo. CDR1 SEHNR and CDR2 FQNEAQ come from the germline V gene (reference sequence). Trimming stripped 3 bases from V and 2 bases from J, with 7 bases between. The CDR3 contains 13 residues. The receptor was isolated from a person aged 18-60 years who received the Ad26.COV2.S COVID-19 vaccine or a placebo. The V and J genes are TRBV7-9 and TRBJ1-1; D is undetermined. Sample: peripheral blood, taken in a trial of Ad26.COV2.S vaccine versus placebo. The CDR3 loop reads CASSFDINTEAFF. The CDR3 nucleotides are TGTGCCAGCAGCTTCGACATAAACACTGAAGCTTTCTTT. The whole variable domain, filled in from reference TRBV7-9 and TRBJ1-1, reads DTGVSQNPRHKITKRGQNVTFRCDPISEHNRLYWYRQTLGQGPEFLTYFQNEAQLEKSRLLSDRFSAERPKGSFSTLEIQRTEQGDSAMYLCASSFDINTEAFFGQGTRLTVV.